A single sample gave rise to the 26 T cell receptor beta chains below, sequenced in a study of T cells in localized non-small cell lung cancer. Here immunoSEQ multiplex PCR was the method, and the copy in TCRdb shows in-frame clones only, minus some. The data contain more than 20,000 clones, 80% to 90% of them singletons. Sequencing was performed on peripheral blood, taken before any cancer treatment. All receptors derive from a female donor older than 55 with stage I lung adenocarcinoma.

The chain uses TRBV6-1 and TRBJ2-7, with D unresolved. Germline V CDR1 and CDR2: MNHNS, SASEGT. With 0 bases removed from V and 0 bases from J, the gap between germline ends came to 3 bases. The CDR3 has 13 residues. The CDR3 sequence is CASSEAISYEQYF. CDR3 DNA sequence: TGTGCCAGCAGTGAAGCCATCTCCTACGAGCAGTACTTC.

This clone was recorded only once. V gene TRBV29-1 combines with J gene TRBJ1-1; the D gene is possibly TRBD1 (5 bases). V dropped 5 bases and J dropped 7 bases, with 11 bases sitting between them. Germline-derived CDR1 and CDR2 are SQVTM and ANQGSEA. The CDR3 is 11 amino acids. The CDR3 DNA sequence: TGCAGCGTTCGATGGGGGTATGAAGCTTTCTTT. Amino acid sequence: CSVRWGYEAFF.

V is TRBV11-2 and J is TRBJ2-2; D is uncertain. From germline, CDR1 is SGHAT and CDR2 FQNNGV. The germline V and J ends were trimmed by 2 bases and 11 bases, with 12 bases remaining between them. This CDR3 region has 13 residues. CDR3 residues: CASSLSGIRELFF. The CDR3 DNA sequence: TGTGCCAGCAGCTTATCCGGCATCAGAGAGCTGTTTTTT. Full variable domain (remainder filled in from reference TRBV11-2 and TRBJ2-2): EAGVAQSPRYKIIEKRQSVAFWCNPISGHATLYWYQQILGQGPKLLIQFQNNGVVDDSQLPKDRFSAERLKGVDSTLKIQPAKLEDSAVYLCASSLSGIRELFFGEGSRLTVL.

The V call is TRBV9, the J call TRBJ1-3; D is unresolved. V was clipped by 0 bases and J by 0 bases, with 13 bases between them. CDR1 and CDR2 from the germline V gene are SGDLS and YYNGEE. The CDR3 consists of 17 residues. The CDR3 sequence is CASSVETASHSGNTIYF. In DNA, the CDR3 is TGTGCCAGCAGCGTAGAGACTGCCTCCCACTCTGGAAACACCATATATTTT.

Turning to this clone: The junction departs from the called germline gene at one end, perhaps through a read error. The genes are TRBV5-6 and TRBJ2-5; D call uncertain. The CDR3 covers 14 residues. Per germline, CDR1 SGHDT and CDR2 YYEEEE. Written as DNA, the CDR3 is TGTGCCAGCAGCTTGTTGAATTTCGTAATTGACTCGCACTTC. This encodes CASSLLNFVIDSHF. Combining the CDR3 with reference TRBV5-6 and TRBJ2-5 gives the whole variable domain DAGVTQSPTHLIKTRGQQVTLRCSPKSGHDTVSWYQQALGQGPQFIFQYYEEEERQRGNFPDRFSGHQFPNYSSELNVNALLLGDSALYLCASSLLNFVIDSHFGPGTRLLVL.

The V gene is TRBV19, the J gene TRBJ2-7; the D is unclear. Per germline, CDR1 LNHDA and CDR2 SQIVND (reference sequence). This CDR3 spans 15 amino acids. V lost 5 bases, J lost 1 base, and 15 bases lay in between. This CDR3 reads CASSLLGQESYEQYF. CDR3 nucleotide sequence: TGTGCCAGTAGTCTCCTTGGGCAGGAGTCCTACGAGCAGTACTTC.

The chain recombines TRBV9 with TRBJ2-1; 12 nucleotides match TRBD2. This CDR3 has 18 amino acids. CDR1 and CDR2 (germline): SGDLS, YYNGEE. The ends lost 3 bases at V and 7 bases at J; junction bases unmatched: 14. In nucleotides, the CDR3 is TGTGCCAGCAGCGCCCTTTCTAGCGGGAGGGTCAGTCGGAATGAGCAGTTCTTC. It encodes CASSALSSGRVSRNEQFF.

The chain links TRBV11-3 to TRBJ2-1; 9 bases match TRBD1. The CDR3 is made up of 15 amino acids. CDR1 and CDR2 from the germline V gene are SGHNT and YENEEA. V lost 1 base, J lost 9 bases, and 7 bases stayed unmatched. The CDR3 spells CASSLGTGETSEQFF. The CDR3 nucleotides read TGTGCCAGCAGCTTAGGGACAGGGGAAACGAGTGAGCAGTTCTTC. The complete variable domain, with remaining parts taken from reference TRBV11-3 and TRBJ2-1, reads EAGVVQSPRYKIIEKKQPVAFWCNPISGHNTLYWYLQNLGQGPELLIRYENEEAVDDSQLPKDRFSAERLKGVDSTLKIQPAELGDSAVYLCASSLGTGETSEQFFGPGTRLTVL.

The rearrangement joins TRBV4-1 to TRBJ1-1; D is undetermined. The germline V and J ends were trimmed by 1 base and 0 bases, with 6 bases remaining between them. Germline V gene data show CDR1 as MGHRA and CDR2 as YSYEKL. CDR3 length: 14 residues. The CDR3 region has the DNA TGCGCCAGCAGCCAAGTAAACGTGAACACTGAAGCTTTCTTT. Its translation: CASSQVNVNTEAFF.

This sequence joins TRBV19 and TRBJ1-1; D unresolved. Germline V gives CDR1 LNHDA, CDR2 SQIVND (reference sequence). V lost 3 bases and J 5 bases, leaving 16 bases between the germline ends. The CDR3 extends over 15 amino acids. DNA for the CDR3: TGTGCCAGTAGTATTCCCCAGTCCCGGGGAACTGAAGCTTTCTTT. Amino acids: CASSIPQSRGTEAFF.

This clone counts as medium-sized. This chain uses TRBV7-9 with TRBJ1-2; D gene ambiguous. V was shortened by 2 bases and J by 4 bases, with 2 bases between the two germline ends. Germline V lookup: CDR1 SEHNR, CDR2 FQNEAQ (reference sequence). The CDR3 extends over 11 amino acids. For the CDR3, the DNA is TGTGCCAGCAGCTTAAGCTATGGCTACACCTTC. Encoded protein: CASSLSYGYTF. Using reference TRBV7-9 and TRBJ1-2 for the parts outside the CDR3, the full variable domain is DTGVSQNPRHKITKRGQNVTFRCDPISEHNRLYWYRQTLGQGPEFLTYFQNEAQLEKSRLLSDRFSAERPKGSFSTLEIQRTEQGDSAMYLCASSLSYGYTFGSGTRLTVV.

The chain has TRBV18 and TRBJ1-1, with D uncertain. CDR1 is KGHSH, CDR2 LQKENI, per germline. This CDR3 comprises 13 residues. The V end was cut by 3 bases, the J end by 1 base, with 6 bases between. The CDR3 DNA is TGTGCCAGCTCACCTTTTACGAACACTGAAGCTTTCTTT. Translation: CASSPFTNTEAFF.

The V gene is TRBV7-8, the J gene TRBJ1-2; D is unclear. Looked up from germline, CDR1 is SGHVS and CDR2 is FQNEAQ. V lost 0 bases and J 2 bases, leaving 19 bases between the germline ends. CDR3 length: 18 residues. The CDR3 sequence is CASSLAALGSRINYGYTF. CDR3 coding DNA: TGTGCCAGCAGCTTAGCCGCTCTGGGAAGCCGAATCAACTATGGCTACACCTTC.

The V and J genes are TRBV4-1 and TRBJ1-2; D is ambiguous. Between the trimmed V and J ends, which lost 6 bases and 5 bases, there was a span of 7 bases. The CDR3 totals 11 residues. CDR1 and CDR2 from the germline V gene are MGHRA and YSYEKL. This CDR3 is CASRSLYGYTF. The CDR3 bases are TGCGCCAGCAGGTCCCTATATGGCTACACCTTC.

The rearrangement links TRBV30 to TRBJ2-1; 15 nucleotides agree with TRBD2. The CDR3 contains 14 residues. Germline-derived CDR1 and CDR2 are GTSNPN and SVGIG (reference sequence). Trimming took 5 bases from V and 6 from J; bases not matched to a gene: 2. CDR3 nucleotide sequence: TGTGCCTGGGAGGGACTAGCGGGAGGCAATGAGCAGTTCTTC. It yields the protein CAWEGLAGGNEQFF.

The V gene is TRBV7-8, the J gene TRBJ2-1; D not certain. The length of the CDR3 is 13 residues. Trimming took off 4 bases at V and 7 bases at J, with 11 bases between the two ends. Germline V gives CDR1 SGHVS, CDR2 FQNEAQ. In DNA, the CDR3 is TGTGCCAGCAGCTCAGATGTGGCGAATGAGCAGTTCTTC. It codes for CASSSDVANEQFF. Looking up the rest from reference TRBV7-8 and TRBJ2-1 gives the full variable domain: GAGVSQSPRYKVAKRGQDVALRCDPISGHVSLFWYQQALGQGPEFLTYFQNEAQLDKSGLPSDRFFAERPEGSVSTLKIQRTQQEDSAVYLCASSSDVANEQFFGPGTRLTVL.

The chain links TRBV5-8 to TRBJ2-7, with TRBD1 identical over 10 bases. This CDR3 has 14 residues. V was clipped by 1 base and J by 5 bases; unmatched bases: 3. Germline-derived CDR1 and CDR2 are SGHTS and YDEGEE. DNA for the CDR3: TGTGCCAGCAGCTTGACCGGGACAGGGGACGAGCAGTACTTC. It yields the protein CASSLTGTGDEQYF.

The rearrangement links TRBV6-5 to TRBJ2-7, with D possibly being TRBD1 (6 bases). Deletions cut 6 bases from V and 2 bases from J, with 14 bases between. Per germline, CDR1 MNHEY and CDR2 SVGAGI. The CDR3 loop spans 14 amino acids. The CDR3 sequence is CASSDATGTYEQYF. CDR3 DNA: TGTGCCAGCAGCGACGCCACAGGGACCTACGAGCAGTACTTC.

The chain links TRBV6-1 to TRBJ2-1; 9 nucleotides line up with TRBD2. The V segment lost 7 bases and the J segment 5 bases; nucleotides outside the gene matches: 6. CDR3 length equals 14 residues. Germline CDR1 is MNHNS and CDR2 is SASEGT. CDR3 sequence reads: CASNTASGDNEQFF. CDR3 bases: TGTGCCAGCAATACGGCTAGCGGGGACAATGAGCAGTTCTTC.

The chain employs TRBV4-2 and TRBJ1-6; TRBD1 agrees at 7 bases. Germline V CDR1 and CDR2: LGHNA, YNFKEQ. Trimming removed 0 bases from V and 8 bases from J; junction bases left unmatched: 4. CDR3 length: 15 residues. The CDR3 coding sequence is TGTGCCAGCAGCCAAGAACAGGGGTCGGATTCACCCCTCCACTTT. Translated: CASSQEQGSDSPLHF.

The J gene is TRBJ2-7, the V gene TRBV18; tentatively, D is TRBD1 (6 bases). V was shortened by 2 bases and J by 1 base, with 12 bases between the two germline ends. The V gene's germline CDR1 is KGHSH and CDR2 LQKENI. The CDR3 extends over 15 amino acids. CDR3 region: CASSPDLQGSYEQYF. For the CDR3, the DNA is TGTGCCAGCTCACCAGACCTGCAGGGGTCCTACGAGCAGTACTTC.

The chain is built from TRBV6-5 and TRBJ2-7; the D gene is possibly TRBD2 (5 bases). Looked up from germline, CDR1 is MNHEY and CDR2 is SVGAGI. Trimming removed 2 bases at V and 3 bases at J, with 17 bases between. This CDR3 region has 16 residues. CDR3 amino acids: CASSYVPLRDLYEQYF. Here the CDR3 DNA reads TGTGCCAGCAGTTACGTTCCCTTGAGGGATCTCTACGAGCAGTACTTC.

A single count supports this clone. The chain has TRBV5-1 and TRBJ2-5; tentatively, D is TRBD1 (6 bases). This CDR3 has 14 amino acids. The germline V and J ends were trimmed by 0 bases and 5 bases, with 11 bases remaining between them. CDR1 SGHRS and CDR2 YFSETQ come from the germline V gene. The CDR3 is CASSLGQARETQYF. The CDR3, as DNA: TGCGCCAGCAGCTTGGGACAGGCCCGGGAGACCCAGTACTTC.

The chain combines TRBV2 with TRBJ2-1, with D maybe TRBD1 (6 bases). The V gene's germline CDR1 is SNHLY and CDR2 FYNNEI. The V gene lost 8 bases and the J gene lost 0 bases, with 11 bases spanning the gap. This CDR3 comprises 14 residues. CDR3 in DNA: TGTGCCAGCGGACAGTTGAGCTCCTACAATGAGCAGTTCTTC. Its protein is CASGQLSSYNEQFF.

V gene TRBV9 combines with J gene TRBJ1-1, with 7 bases matching TRBD1. The CDR3 runs to 15 residues. Germline CDR1 reads SGDLS; CDR2 reads YYNGEE. V lost 4 bases to trimming and J lost 5 bases; unmatched junction nucleotides: 11. The CDR3 DNA is TGTGCCAGCAGCCTCTCCATAGGGGGCCTTACTGAAGCTTTCTTT. The encoded protein is CASSLSIGGLTEAFF.

The chain combines TRBV28 with TRBJ2-5, with 10 bases matching TRBD1. The germline gives CDR1 MDHEN, CDR2 SYDVKM. The CDR3 length is 15 residues. The V gene end was trimmed by 4 bases and the J gene end by 2 bases; junction bases not matched to a gene: 4. The CDR3 coding sequence is TGTGCCAGCAGTTGGACAGGGGGAAAACAAGAGACCCAGTACTTC. Amino acid sequence: CASSWTGGKQETQYF. Complete variable domain (other parts from reference TRBV28 and TRBJ2-5): DVKVTQSSRYLVKRTGEKVFLECVQDMDHENMFWYRQDPGLGLRLIYFSYDVKMKEKGDIPEGYSVSREKKERFSLILESASTNQTSMYLCASSWTGGKQETQYFGPGTRLLVL.